A selection of T cell receptor beta chains follows, all from one sample in a study of T cells in Graves' hyperthyroidism and ophthalmopathy. MiXCR, applied by TCRdb to the multiplex PCR reads, yields one record per CDR3 protein. The sample lists 370,000 or so distinct CDR3 sequences; about 14% were seen once. The sequenced sample consisted of blood. These receptor sequences come from a young man with Graves' hyperthyroidism that later progressed to Graves' ophthalmopathy. CDR3s include the opening cysteine and the closing phenylalanine or tryptophan. A D gene is named only where the DNA matches it firmly. Size tells how often a clone was seen (once, few, many) or the class of an expanded clone, and some rows leave it out.

TRBV18	TRBJ1-1	few	14	.	CASSSDRFNTEAFF	TGTGCCAGCTCATCGGACAGATTTAACACTGAAGCTTTCTTT
TRBV28	TRBJ2-7	few	13	.	CASSRDSGVEQYF	TGTGCCAGCAGTCGGGACTCCGGGGTCGAGCAGTACTTC
TRBV7-6	TRBJ2-3	many	18	TRBD1	CASSLGLVGTGVVDTQYF	TGTGCCAGCAGCTTAGGCTTGGTCGGGACAGGGGTTGTGGATACGCAGTATTTT
TRBV5-5	TRBJ2-5	many	13	.	CASSRDTQETQYF	TGTGCCAGCAGCCGGGACACGCAAGAGACCCAGTACTTC
TRBV20-1	TRBJ1-4	many	14	.	CSARDEGQFEKLFF	TGCAGTGCTAGAGATGAAGGGCAGTTCGAAAAACTGTTTTTT
TRBV14	TRBJ1-4	.	15	TRBD1	CASRQTGQVNEKLFF	TGTGCCAGCCGACAGACGGGACAGGTCAATGAAAAACTGTTTTTT
TRBV20-1	TRBJ1-6	few	16	.	CSAIRYTRVRNSPLHF	TGCAGTGCTATCCGTTATACCAGGGTGAGGAATTCACCCCTCCACTTT
TRBV5-8	TRBJ1-2	.	16	.	CASSLIGVIVSYGYTF	TGTGCCAGCAGCTTGATTGGGGTAATCGTATCTTATGGCTACACCTTC
TRBV19	TRBJ2-7	.	15	TRBD1	CASSFGGTGEYEQYF	TGTGCCAGTAGTTTTGGAGGGACAGGGGAGTACGAGCAGTACTTC
TRBV3-1	TRBJ1-1	few	16	.	CASSQRGRSPNTEAFF	TGTGCCAGCAGCCAAAGGGGGAGGTCGCCAAACACTGAAGCTTTCTTT
TRBV5-5	TRBJ1-2	.	12	.	CASSRRDYGYTF	TGTGCCAGCAGCCGTCGAGACTATGGCTACACCTTC
TRBV27	TRBJ2-2	many	16	TRBD1	CASILHGTGPTGELFF	TGTGCCAGCATACTCCACGGGACAGGACCCACCGGGGAGCTGTTTTTT
TRBV20-1	TRBJ1-6	.	18	.	CSAREPTGQGFYNSPLHF	TGCAGTGCTAGAGAGCCAACAGGACAAGGTTTCTATAATTCACCCCTCCACTTT
TRBV7-9	TRBJ2-7	few	18	TRBD1	CASSTPYLDRGVLYEQYF	TGTGCCAGCAGCACACCTTACTTGGACAGGGGGGTACTCTACGAGCAGTACTTC
TRBV5-1	TRBJ2-7	.	15	TRBD1	CASSSGTGGVYEQYF	TGCGCCAGCAGCTCCGGGACAGGGGGCGTCTACGAGCAGTACTTC
TRBV2	TRBJ1-5	many	17	TRBD1	CASSAQGTGGIGGPQHF	TGTGCCAGCAGTGCACAAGGGACAGGCGGAATCGGAGGCCCCCAGCATTTT
TRBV6-4	TRBJ1-5	few	17	TRBD1	CASSYSGQGGINQPQHF	TGTGCCAGCAGTTACTCAGGACAGGGGGGAATAAATCAGCCCCAGCATTTT
TRBV20-1	TRBJ1-6	few	14	.	CSAPDRGDNSPLHF	TGCAGTGCTCCGGATCGGGGGGATAATTCACCCCTCCACTTT
TRBV5-1	TRBJ2-3	.	14	.	CASSLGSVTDTQYF	TGCGCCAGCAGCTTGGGGTCAGTGACAGATACGCAGTATTTT
TRBV28	TRBJ1-5	many	17	.	CASSLSPEGMGNQPQHF	TGTGCCAGCAGTTTAAGTCCAGAAGGAATGGGCAATCAGCCCCAGCATTTT
TRBV20-1	TRBJ2-3	many	13	TRBD2	CSASGGALDTQYF	TGCAGTGCTAGCGGGGGGGCCCTCGATACGCAGTATTTT
TRBV30	TRBJ1-4	.	17	.	CAWTTPGHSLLNEKLFF	TGTGCCTGGACCACTCCGGGACATTCCCTCCTCAATGAAAAACTGTTTTTT
TRBV11-2	TRBJ1-1	.	16	TRBD1	CASSLVGQGGYTEAFF	TGTGCCAGCAGCTTAGTTGGACAGGGCGGGTACACTGAAGCTTTCTTT
TRBV2	TRBJ1-2	many	14	.	CASSEGVINYGYTF	TGTGCCAGCAGTGAGGGAGTGATTAACTATGGCTACACCTTC
TRBV27	TRBJ2-7	.	17	TRBD1	CASSQTRDRMGSYEQYF	TGTGCCAGCAGTCAAACACGGGACAGGATGGGATCCTACGAGCAGTACTTC
TRBV7-2	TRBJ2-5	.	17	TRBD2	CASSTSGGAAFGETQYF	TGTGCCAGCAGCACTAGCGGGGGGGCTGCTTTCGGAGAGACCCAGTACTTC
TRBV30	TRBJ1-5	many	15	TRBD1	CAWSVGTAHNQPQHF	TGTGCCTGGAGCGTAGGGACAGCTCACAATCAGCCCCAGCATTTT
TRBV4-2	TRBJ1-5	.	15	.	CASSQGGHGNQPQHF	TGTGCCAGCAGCCAAGGGGGACACGGCAATCAGCCCCAGCATTTT
TRBV20-1	TRBJ2-3	.	18	.	CGAPLPAVLVYPTDTQYF	TGCGGTGCTCCGCTTCCCGCCGTCCTAGTTTACCCCACAGATACGCAGTATTTT
TRBV12-3/TRBV12-4	TRBJ1-2	many	13	.	CASSLGGTLGYTF	TGTGCCAGCAGCTTAGGAGGGACCCTCGGCTACACCTTC
TRBV10-3	TRBJ2-1	many	12	.	CAISESGDEQFF	TGTGCCATCAGTGAGTCGGGAGATGAGCAGTTCTTC
TRBV12-5	TRBJ1-1	many	12	.	CASIPQWDGAFF	TGTGCTAGTATTCCCCAGTGGGATGGGGCTTTCTTT
TRBV11-3	TRBJ1-1	many	15	.	CASSLGGPAVTEAFF	TGTGCCAGCAGCCTGGGGGGCCCGGCGGTCACTGAAGCTTTCTTT
TRBV20-1	TRBJ2-2	many	15	.	CSARAQGLNTGELFF	TGCAGTGCTAGAGCTCAGGGCCTGAACACCGGGGAGCTGTTTTTT
TRBV12-3/TRBV12-4	TRBJ2-3	many	15	.	CASSSFGGGTDTQYF	TGTGCCAGCAGTTCCTTTGGTGGAGGCACAGATACGCAGTATTTT
TRBV25-1	TRBJ2-1	.	12	.	CASSDSGDEQFF	TGTGCCAGCAGCGATTCGGGGGATGAGCAGTTCTTC
TRBV20-1	TRBJ1-2	many	13	.	CSARAGDLEGYTF	TGCAGTGCTAGAGCGGGGGACTTGGAGGGCTACACCTTC
TRBV29-1	TRBJ2-7	few	13	.	CSVEEVPEYEQYF	TGCAGCGTTGAAGAGGTTCCGGAATACGAGCAGTACTTC
TRBV6-1	TRBJ2-4	few	16	.	CASSEANRDDKNIQYF	TGTGCCAGCAGTGAAGCCAATAGAGATGACAAAAACATTCAGTACTTC
TRBV5-1	TRBJ1-1	.	15	TRBD1	CASSLEGARLTEAFF	TGCGCCAGCAGCTTGGAGGGGGCGCGATTGACTGAAGCTTTCTTT
TRBV18	TRBJ1-4	.	16	.	CASSPNGPQMEGELFF	TGTGCCAGCTCACCAAACGGTCCGCAAATGGAGGGGGAACTGTTTTTT
TRBV7-2	TRBJ1-5	.	14	.	CASSLDRNSFSPDF	TGTGCCAGCAGCTTAGACAGAAATTCTTTCAGCCCGGATTTT
TRBV19	TRBJ2-5	few	13	TRBD2	CASSIRGEETQYF	TGTGCCAGTAGTATACGGGGGGAGGAGACCCAGTACTTC
TRBV3-1	TRBJ2-7	.	14	TRBD1	CASSKIGTVEEQYF	TGTGCCAGCAGCAAGATCGGGACAGTTGAAGAGCAGTACTTC
TRBV7-2	TRBJ1-5	many	17	.	CASSLGRTAYSNQPQHF	TGTGCCAGCAGCTTAGGTCGGACCGCATATAGCAATCAGCCCCAGCATTTT
TRBV7-6	TRBJ2-2	.	16	.	CASSLRSWGFTGELFF	TGTGCCAGCAGCTTAAGGTCGTGGGGGTTCACCGGGGAGCTGTTTTTT
TRBV7-9	TRBJ1-4	many	14	TRBD1	CASSGQGPNEKLFF	TGTGCCAGCAGCGGACAGGGGCCTAATGAAAAACTGTTTTTT
TRBV5-1	TRBJ2-2	.	14	.	CASSLARNTGGLFF	TGCGCCAGCAGCTTGGCCAGGAACACCGGGGGGCTGTTTTTT
TRBV7-9	TRBJ2-5	.	17	TRBD2	CASSFSPSGGPGETQYF	TGTGCCAGCAGCTTTTCCCCTAGCGGGGGGCCCGGAGAGACCCAGTACTTC
TRBV7-9	TRBJ2-7	.	13	.	CASSHGTPYEQYF	TGTGCCAGCAGCCACGGTACCCCCTACGAGCAGTACTTC
TRBV5-1	TRBJ1-2	few	14	.	CASSLATERDGYTF	TGCGCCAGCAGCTTGGCTACTGAAAGGGATGGCTACACCTTC
TRBV15	TRBJ2-7	many	14	TRBD1	CATSSYQGEPEQYF	TGTGCCACCAGCAGTTATCAGGGGGAACCCGAGCAGTACTTC
TRBV11-2	TRBJ1-1	many	13	.	CASSFGEHTEAFF	TGTGCCAGCAGCTTCGGCGAGCACACTGAAGCTTTCTTT
TRBV19	TRBJ2-3	.	16	.	CASSISSGGSTDTQYF	TGTGCCAGTAGTATAAGTTCCGGGGGCAGCACAGATACGCAGTATTTT
TRBV5-5	TRBJ2-7	.	16	TRBD1	CASSSSTGTGSHEQYF	TGTGCCAGCAGCTCTTCCACCGGGACAGGGTCCCACGAGCAGTACTTC
TRBV4-2	TRBJ1-4	few	14	.	CASSPFAKEEKLFF	TGTGCCAGCAGCCCCTTTGCCAAGGAGGAAAAACTGTTTTTT
TRBV30	TRBJ2-7	few	14	.	CAWSRSAITYEQYF	TGTGCCTGGTCTAGAAGTGCTATCACCTACGAGCAGTACTTC
TRBV29-1	TRBJ1-3	many	15	.	CSVERRGASGNTIYF	TGCAGCGTTGAAAGGCGGGGGGCGTCTGGAAACACCATATATTTT
TRBV19	TRBJ1-1	.	13	.	CASSIAGFSEAFF	TGTGCCAGTAGTATAGCGGGGTTCTCTGAAGCTTTCTTT